Below are 3 T cell receptor beta chains sequenced from a single sample in a study of regulatory T cells in long-lasting Graves disease. Relying on iRepertoire HTBI primers and Arm-PCR of CDR3 regions, the team built TCR beta libraries. MiXCR was run by TCRdb on the multiplex PCR reads, yielding one entry per CDR3 protein. The sample has a few hundred thousand distinct CDR3 sequences, roughly 21% seen once. Noted time point: newly diagnosed GD, antithyroid drugs for less than 3 months. Making the TCR library involved RNA that had been extracted from PBMCs. The specimen comprised peripheral blood mononuclear cells (PBMCs), sampled at new diagnosis, from a patient treated with antithyroid drugs. The receptors stem from a female donor with Graves disease.

This clonotype was detected a few times. The V call is TRBV7-9, the J call TRBJ2-5; TRBD2 matches at 10 bases. CDR3 length: 16 residues. V was clipped by 2 bases and J by 0 bases; unmatched bases: 3. Germline loops: CDR1 SEHNR, CDR2 FQNEAQ (reference sequence). The CDR3 region has the DNA TGTGCCAGCAGCTTAAGGCTAGCGGGAGACCAAGAGACCCAGTACTTC. Residues: CASSLRLAGDQETQYF.

With regard to this clonotype: Only one base separates this from a far larger clonotype, so it likely reflects a read error. The chain links TRBV7-6 to TRBJ2-7; D gene uncertain. Germline values: CDR1 SGHVS, CDR2 FNYEAQ. The V and J ends lost 1 base and 6 bases respectively, with 10 bases between them. The CDR3 is made up of 13 amino acids. The CDR3 protein is CASSLVFGCEQYF. In nucleotides, the CDR3 is TGTGCCAGCAGCTTAGTGTTTGGGTGCGAGCAGTACTTC.

The chain recombines TRBV9 with TRBJ2-3; unclear D gene. V lost 3 bases, J lost 3 bases, and 14 bases lay in between. CDR1 and CDR2 (germline): SGDLS, YYNGEE. The CDR3 runs to 15 residues. The DNA for the CDR3 is TGTGCCAGCAGCGCCCGGGCTCCCCTTACAGATACGCAGTATTTT. Its protein is CASSARAPLTDTQYF.